This TCR beta chain was captured by sequencing in a study of Graves' ophthalmopathy and Graves' hyperthyroidism. General study points: The blood repertoire also included most expanded thyroid clonotypes above 0.001 frequency.

The CDR3 extends over 15 amino acids. Germline V gene lookup returns CDR1 SNHLY and CDR2 FYNNEI. V lost 0 bases to trimming and J lost 4 bases, with 12 bases between them. This clonotype appeared a few times. What it binds is unknown. The TCR beta CDR3 regions underwent amplification from RNA transcripts. Investigators did first-round RT-PCR with HTBI primers, then second-round multiplex PCR. MiXCR, run by TCRdb on the multiplex PCR reads, gives a single entry per CDR3 protein. Of 1 million to 1.3 million distinct CDR3 sequences listed, about 35% are singletons. The chain couples TRBV2 to TRBJ1-2; perhaps TRBD1 as D (6 bases). The receptor's source is an adult man with Graves' hyperthyroidism. Sequencing was performed on peripheral blood or thyroid tissue (not recorded which). The CDR3 reads CASSEAGGASYGYTF. The CDR3, as DNA: TGTGCCAGCAGTGAAGCGGGGGGCGCGAGCTATGGCTACACCTTC.